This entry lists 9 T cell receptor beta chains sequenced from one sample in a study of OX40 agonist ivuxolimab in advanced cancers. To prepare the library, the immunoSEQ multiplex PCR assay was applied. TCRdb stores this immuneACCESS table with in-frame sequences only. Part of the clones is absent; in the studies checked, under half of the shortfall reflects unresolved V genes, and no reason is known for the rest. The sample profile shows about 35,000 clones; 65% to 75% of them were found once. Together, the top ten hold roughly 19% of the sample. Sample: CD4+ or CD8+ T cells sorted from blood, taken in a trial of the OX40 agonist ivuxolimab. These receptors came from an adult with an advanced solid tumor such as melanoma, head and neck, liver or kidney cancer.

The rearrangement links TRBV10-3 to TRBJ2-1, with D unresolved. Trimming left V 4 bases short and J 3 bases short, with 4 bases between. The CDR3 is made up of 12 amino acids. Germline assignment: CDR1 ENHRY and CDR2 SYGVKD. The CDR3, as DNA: TGTGCCATCAGTGTGGACTACAATGAGCAGTTCTTC. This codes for CAISVDYNEQFF.

CDR3 in amino acids: CASSLDRGSMNTEAFF. The CDR3 nucleotides read TGTGCCAGCAGCTTGGACAGGGGGTCCATGAACACTGAAGCTTTCTTT. The chain links TRBV5-6 to TRBJ1-1; 8 bases match TRBD1. Germline V gene sequence: CDR1 SGHDT, CDR2 YYEEEE. After removal of 0 bases from V and 0 bases from J, the junction contained 4 bases not matched to a gene. CDR3 size: 16 residues.

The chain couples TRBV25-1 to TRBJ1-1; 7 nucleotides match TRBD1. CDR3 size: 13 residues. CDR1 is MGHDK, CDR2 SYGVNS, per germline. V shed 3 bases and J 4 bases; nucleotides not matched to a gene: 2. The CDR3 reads CASSDTGATEAFF. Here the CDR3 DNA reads TGTGCCAGCAGTGATACAGGGGCCACTGAAGCTTTCTTT.

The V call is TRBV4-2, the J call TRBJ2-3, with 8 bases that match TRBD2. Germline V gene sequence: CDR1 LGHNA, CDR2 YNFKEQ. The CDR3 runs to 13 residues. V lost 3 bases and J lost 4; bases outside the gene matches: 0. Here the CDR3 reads CASSQGLADTQYF. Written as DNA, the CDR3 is TGTGCCAGCAGCCAGGGACTAGCAGATACGCAGTATTTT.

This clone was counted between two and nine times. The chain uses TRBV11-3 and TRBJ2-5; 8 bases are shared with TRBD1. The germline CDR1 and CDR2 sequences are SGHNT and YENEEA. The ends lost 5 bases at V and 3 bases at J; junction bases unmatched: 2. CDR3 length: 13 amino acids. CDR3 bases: TGTGCCAGCAGCCCGGACAGGGAAGAGACCCAGTACTTC. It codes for CASSPDREETQYF.

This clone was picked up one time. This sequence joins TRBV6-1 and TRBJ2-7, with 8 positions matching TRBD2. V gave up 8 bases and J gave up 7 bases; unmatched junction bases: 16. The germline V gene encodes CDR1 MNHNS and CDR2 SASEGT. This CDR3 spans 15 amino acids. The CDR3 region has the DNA TGTGCCAGCCCAGTTAGGGATAGCGGGGTGGTTGAGCAGTACTTC. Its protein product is CASPVRDSGVVEQYF.

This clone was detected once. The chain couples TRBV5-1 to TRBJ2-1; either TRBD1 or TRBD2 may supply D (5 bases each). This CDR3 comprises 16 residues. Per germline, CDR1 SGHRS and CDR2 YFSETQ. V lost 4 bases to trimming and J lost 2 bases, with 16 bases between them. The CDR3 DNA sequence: TGCGCCAGCAGCCGGGCCGGGACCGCCGCCTACAATGAGCAGTTCTTC. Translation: CASSRAGTAAYNEQFF.

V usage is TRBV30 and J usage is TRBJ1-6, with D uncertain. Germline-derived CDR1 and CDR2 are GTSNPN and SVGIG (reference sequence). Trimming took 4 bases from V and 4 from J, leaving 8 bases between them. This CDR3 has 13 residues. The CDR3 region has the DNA TGTGCCTGGAATGCCGGTTATAATTCACCCCTCCACTTT. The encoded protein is CAWNAGYNSPLHF.

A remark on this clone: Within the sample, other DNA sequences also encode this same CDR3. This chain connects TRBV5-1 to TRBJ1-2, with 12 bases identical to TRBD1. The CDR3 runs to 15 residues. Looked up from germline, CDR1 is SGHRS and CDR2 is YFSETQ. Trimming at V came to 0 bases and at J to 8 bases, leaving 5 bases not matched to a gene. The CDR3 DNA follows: TGCGCCAGCAGCTTGGCCGGGACAGGGGGCGAAGGCTACACCTTC. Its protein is CASSLAGTGGEGYTF.